The clone carrying this T cell receptor (beta chain) was found a few times. The assay was immunoSEQ multiplex PCR, and TCRdb's table has in-frame clones only and misses some. The table records approximately 92,000 clones, 95% of them present only once. J gave up 2 bases and V 4 bases, and 3 bases lay outside the gene matches. Germline loops: CDR1 GTSNPN, CDR2 SVGIG (reference sequence). The CDR3 has 13 residues. The sample is drawn from a study of technical replicates of blood from a handful of donors. The sequence was collected from a human donor in good health. Sequenced input: T cells isolated from PBMCs. The chain has TRBV30 and TRBJ1-2; 8 nucleotides line up with TRBD1. As DNA, the CDR3 is TGTGCCTGGACAGGGGGCGTCAACTATGGCTACACCTTC. Its protein product is CAWTGGVNYGYTF.